Sequencing of this T cell receptor (beta chain) was carried out in a study of identical twins (dated by TCRdb to about 2016). With respect to the entire study: TCR alpha and beta repertoires from monozygotic twins, unrelated adults of various ages and cord blood were deep-sequenced to test whether fetal clonotypes persist. To rule out contamination, replicate twin experiments were performed at different times with different library preparation protocols. Paper-wide results and their limitations: Because the same donors could not be followed over many years, conclusions were based on cross-sectional statistical analysis. Out-of-frame TCR alpha sharing in monozygotic twins was systematically underestimated by recombination models, whereas sharing between unrelated individuals was in agreement with the recombination models. Fewer insertions were carried by abundant cord blood beta clonotypes; a weaker similar trend was observed in young adult naive repertoires, while no such trend was observed in memory repertoires. Zero-insertion analyses could be partly confounded by invariant T cells such as MAIT and iNKT, though diverse VJ usage argued against such confounding for most clonotypes. Compared with coincidental sharing between unrelated individuals, out-of-frame TCR alpha sequences shared between twins had an excess of sequences with low generation probability. The excess sharing between twins in beta out-of-frame sequences was weaker because fewer shared sequences reduced the signal-to-noise ratio.

A remark on this clonotype: Its antigen remains unidentified. No much larger clonotype is one base removed from it; base qualities were not supplied.

Every donor in the study was a healthy Caucasian. The twin cohort comprised three pairs of female monozygotic twins, all aged roughly 18 to 30 years. Positive isolation kits from Invitrogen were used to isolate CD4+ and CD8+ T cell populations. For CDR1 and CDR2, the germline V gene lists SNHLY and FYNNEI. Trimming takes 5 bases from V and 6 bases from J, and the germline ends sit 11 bases apart. The CDR3, from cysteine to phenylalanine, totals 13 residues. The CDR3 DNA has 39 bases and is translated from base 1. The library was generated by 5' RACE. The instrument given in TCRdb is Illumina HiSeq 2000. A universal primer binding site was introduced by template switching, and a unique molecular identifier was present in the final cDNA, enabling accurate counting of TCR cDNA molecules. First-strand cDNA for TCR alpha and beta chains was synthesized from specific primers in the conserved constant-segment region. Each cDNA library was double barcoded, with a SMART-Mk sample barcode plus Illumina barcodes, to control for contamination. TruSeq adapter sequences, together with Illumina sample barcodes, were added in two successive PCR steps. Sequencing of the TCR alpha and beta cDNA libraries was done on the Illumina HiSeq platform using custom primers. Per the original workflow: Unique molecular identifiers were extracted from raw reads with MiGEC, and CDR3 positions were determined with MiXCR. Recombination models were inferred per individual with the repgenHMM and IGoR tools using an EM algorithm. Shared clonotypes were analyzed with the tcR package in R, and sharing was normalized by the product of cloneset sizes. To study raw recombination without the effects of thymic and clonal selection, out-of-frame nonproductive sequences were analyzed. TCRdb redid the processing of the public reads, applying fastp at Q25 and MiXCR, and retained in-frame beta chains. CDR3 protein sequences are deduplicated, and each keeps its most common genes and DNA. These V and J calls rely on TCRdb rather than the paper's analysis. Across this sample there are 510,000 or so distinct CDR3 sequences, with about 15% seen only once. The ten largest clones represent about 0.4% of the sample.

This sample also appeared in a second study, on yellow fever vaccine responses in identical twins. As the second study states: The authors reported that the T cell response to vaccination in identical twins appeared partly convergent and partly personalized. Focusing on identical twins, the study followed the T cell clones that responded to the vaccine, and did so with precision.

The rearrangement joined TRBV2 to TRBJ2-1, with no confident D gene call. Specimen: CD4+ T cells sorted from blood. The TCR was taken from a woman aged 18-30 years in good health. This receptor carries the CDR3 CASSPKTSNEQFF. The base sequence is TGTGCCAGCAGTCCCAAGACCAGCAATGAGCAGTTCTTC.